Sequencing of this TCR beta chain was carried out in a study of shared clonotypes between healthy human individuals. As regards this clone: Other DNA sequences within the sample encode an identical CDR3.

Germline CDR1 reads MDHEN; CDR2 reads SYDVKM. The CDR3 extends over 11 amino acids. V shed 5 bases and J shed 2 bases, with 3 bases lying between them. Method: immunoSEQ multiplex PCR; TCRdb's copy keeps in-frame clones and lacks some. The sample lists more than 1.2 million clones, about 98.5% occurring once. This TCR came from a young man in good health. The sequenced material came from naive CD4+ T cells sorted from blood. Indicated subset: CD45RA+ positively selected. The chain carries TRBV28 and TRBJ1-1, with D uncertain. The CDR3 DNA reads TGTGCCAGCAGTCCAAACACTGAAGCTTTCTTT. Translation gives CASSPNTEAFF.